These 25 T cell receptor beta chains share one sample of origin, sequenced in a study of T cells after yellow fever vaccination. TCRdb ran MiXCR on the 5' RACE reads and lists one entry per CDR3 protein. The sample has some 240,000 distinct CDR3 sequences, approximately 3% seen once. Sequences were derived from CD4+ T cells sorted from PBMCs, sampled 10 days after the yellow fever booster vaccination. The origin of the receptors is a young man who received the YFV17D yellow fever vaccine.

The chain joins TRBV7-2 to TRBJ1-1; D gene ambiguous. V was trimmed by 6 bases and J by 3 bases, leaving 14 bases between them. Per the germline V gene, CDR1 is SGHTA and CDR2 is FQGNSA. The CDR3 consists of 14 residues. CDR3 loop: CASREGWSHTEAFF. CDR3 DNA: TGTGCCAGCAGGGAAGGATGGAGTCACACTGAAGCTTTCTTT.

V and J are TRBV7-8 and TRBJ2-3; a possible D gene is TRBD1 (5 bases). From germline, CDR1 is SGHVS and CDR2 FQNEAQ. The CDR3 runs 13 residues. Trimming shortened V by 5 bases and J by 8 bases, and 14 bases separated the two germline ends. The CDR3 DNA reads TGTGCCAGCAGCCAACTTGACAGCCTTACGCAGTATTTT. Its protein product is CASSQLDSLTQYF.

In this sample, this clonotype turned up many times. The V and J genes are TRBV7-2 and TRBJ2-1; 11 bases fit TRBD2. The V segment lost 4 bases and the J segment 4 bases; nucleotides outside the gene matches: 12. This CDR3 has 18 residues. Germline V gives CDR1 SGHTA, CDR2 FQGNSA. The CDR3 sequence is CASSSVPGTSGGYNEQFF. DNA for the CDR3: TGTGCCAGCAGCTCTGTCCCCGGGACTAGCGGTGGTTACAATGAGCAGTTCTTC.

This chain uses TRBV19 with TRBJ2-1; the match to TRBD2 covers 8 bases. The V segment lost 3 bases and the J segment 3 bases; nucleotides outside the gene matches: 4. The germline CDR1 and CDR2 sequences are LNHDA and SQIVND (reference sequence). The CDR3 spans 15 residues. CDR3 amino acids: CASSIQRGLYNEQFF. The CDR3 DNA follows: TGTGCCAGTAGTATCCAGCGGGGGCTCTACAATGAGCAGTTCTTC. The full variable domain, with the rest looked up from reference TRBV19 and TRBJ2-1, is DGGITQSPKYLFRKEGQNVTLSCEQNLNHDAMYWYRQDPGQGLRLIYYSQIVNDFQKGDIAEGYSVSREKKESFPLTVTSAQKNPTAFYLCASSIQRGLYNEQFFGPGTRLTVL.

There are a few counts of this clonotype. The V call is TRBV7-8, the J call TRBJ2-6, with D perhaps matching TRBD2 (5 bases). The CDR3 has 16 amino acids. Germline V gene data show CDR1 as SGHVS and CDR2 as FQNEAQ. V lost 1 base, J lost 2 bases, and 9 bases lay in between. Here the CDR3 reads CASSLGAGAGANVLTF. The CDR3 DNA is TGTGCCAGCAGCTTAGGAGCCGGGGCTGGGGCCAACGTCCTGACTTTC.

The chain uses TRBV5-4 and TRBJ2-1; the match to TRBD2 covers 10 bases. Germline V CDR1 and CDR2: SGHNT, YYREEE (reference sequence). This CDR3 contains 16 residues. V gave up 3 bases and J gave up 6 bases; unmatched junction bases: 9. Here the CDR3 reads CASSSRSGGGPNEQFF. The DNA of the CDR3 is TGTGCCAGCAGCTCCCGAAGCGGGGGGGGCCCCAATGAGCAGTTCTTC.

This clonotype was seen a few times. The rearrangement uses TRBV6-6 and TRBJ2-1; no clear D. The CDR3 contains 14 residues. Germline values: CDR1 MNHNY, CDR2 SVGAGI (reference sequence). V dropped 3 bases and J dropped 6 bases, with 12 bases sitting between them. The CDR3: CASSYRSETNEQFF. CDR3 nucleotide sequence: TGTGCCAGCAGTTATAGGTCGGAAACCAATGAGCAGTTCTTC.

This chain uses TRBV19 with TRBJ1-1, with a tentative D call TRBD1 (6 bases). Trimming removed 5 bases at V and 1 base at J, with 11 bases between. Germline CDR1 LNHDA, CDR2 SQIVND (reference sequence). This CDR3 has 14 residues. The CDR3 is CASSRRDKNTEAFF. The DNA for the CDR3 is TGTGCCAGTAGTCGGCGGGACAAGAACACTGAAGCTTTCTTT.

There are many counts of this clonotype. The chain recombines TRBV3-1 with TRBJ1-2, with D possibly matching TRBD1 (5 bases). Trimming removed 1 base from V and 5 bases from J, with 14 bases in between. This CDR3 is 15 amino acids long. CDR1 and CDR2 (germline): LGHDT, YNNKEL (reference sequence). The CDR3 coding sequence is TGTGCCAGCAGCCAAGTCCCCGGGGGTGAATATGGCTACACCTTC. Its protein product is CASSQVPGGEYGYTF.

Only a few counts were recorded for this clonotype. The gene calls are TRBV5-4 and TRBJ2-3, with 16 bases identical to TRBD2. V was pared by 4 bases and J by 4 bases, with 6 bases of the junction left unmatched. Germline lookup yields CDR1 SGHNT and CDR2 YYREEE (reference sequence). The CDR3 totals 17 residues. CDR3 nucleotides: TGTGCCAGCAGCGCCGGGACTAGCGGGGGGGCGTCAGATACGCAGTATTTT. Its protein product is CASSAGTSGGASDTQYF. The full variable domain, its missing parts supplied by reference TRBV5-4 and TRBJ2-3, is ETGVTQSPTHLIKTRGQQVTLRCSSQSGHNTVSWYQQALGQGPQFIFQYYREEENGRGNFPPRFSGLQFPNYSSELNVNALELDDSALYLCASSAGTSGGASDTQYFGPGTRLTVL.

The chain couples TRBV12-3 or TRBV12-4 to TRBJ1-5; no definite D call. Trimming removed 3 bases at V and 4 bases at J, with 13 bases between. The CDR3 has 15 amino acids. CDR3 in DNA: TGTGCCAGCAGTTTCGGGCAGGTGAGGAATCAGCCCCAGCATTTT. This sequence encodes CASSFGQVRNQPQHF.

This chain uses TRBV7-3 with TRBJ2-4; D not resolved. With 0 bases removed from V and 2 bases from J, the gap between germline ends came to 14 bases. The CDR3 runs to 17 residues. In germline, CDR1 is SGHTA, CDR2 FQGTGA. CDR3 in DNA: TGTGCCAGCAGCTTAACAGGTTCGGGCAGTACCAAAAACATTCAGTACTTC. It codes for CASSLTGSGSTKNIQYF.

This clonotype has only a few counts. The V and J genes are TRBV6-2 or TRBV6-3 and TRBJ1-5; no clear D gene. The CDR3 is 15 residues long. V dropped 5 bases and J dropped 1 base, with 12 bases sitting between them. In germline, CDR1 is MNHEY, CDR2 SVGEGT. The CDR3 sequence is CASSTLGLSNQPQHF. DNA of the CDR3: TGTGCCAGCAGTACCCTCGGCTTGAGCAATCAGCCCCAGCATTTT.

The V and J genes are TRBV19 and TRBJ1-2; possible D gene TRBD1, 6 bases. The CDR3 consists of 17 residues. Germline values: CDR1 LNHDA, CDR2 SQIVND (reference sequence). With 5 bases removed from V and 3 bases from J, the gap between germline ends came to 22 bases. CDR3 loop: CASSFRSGDTFDYGYTF. The CDR3 DNA is TGTGCCAGTAGTTTCCGGTCGGGGGACACCTTTGACTATGGCTACACCTTC.

This clonotype showed up just a few times. The chain has TRBV4-3 and TRBJ2-1, with D possibly being TRBD1 or TRBD2 (5 bases each). Germline CDR1 LGHNA, CDR2 YSLEER. V was clipped by 0 bases and J by 7 bases, with 10 bases between them. The CDR3 extends over 14 amino acids. The DNA for the CDR3 is TGCGCCAGCAGCCAAGAAAGTTGGGGGAATGAGCAGTTCTTC. Amino acids: CASSQESWGNEQFF.

The chain employs TRBV30 and TRBJ1-5; D gene unclear. This CDR3 has 16 amino acids. V gave up 0 bases and J gave up 4 bases, with 16 bases separating them. The germline CDR1 and CDR2 sequences are GTSNPN and SVGIG (reference sequence). The CDR3 DNA follows: TGTGCCTGGAGTGTAGGAGGGAGGGTAGGGAATCAGCCCCAGCATTTT. It is translated as CAWSVGGRVGNQPQHF.

This clonotype has only a few counts. This chain uses TRBV5-1 with TRBJ2-7, with 12 bases aligning to TRBD1. The CDR3 has 16 amino acids. V was pared by 4 bases and J by 5 bases, with 10 bases of the junction left unmatched. CDR1 SGHRS and CDR2 YFSETQ come from the germline V gene. CDR3 coding DNA: TGCGCCAGCAGCCCTATCATTGGGACAGGGGGCGACGAGCAGTACTTC. Protein product: CASSPIIGTGGDEQYF.

Points on this clonotype: This clone may be a read error of a much larger clone one base away. The chain joins TRBV5-1 to TRBJ2-6; D possibly corresponds to TRBD1 (6 bases). The CDR3 loop spans 18 amino acids. Germline lookup yields CDR1 SGHRS and CDR2 YFSETQ. The CDR3 sequence: CVSSLAPPTGSGANVLTF. The CDR3 DNA sequence: TGCGTCAGCAGCTTGGCCCCCCCTACAGGGTCTGGGGCCAACGTCCTGACTTTC.

This clonotype was observed many times. The chain employs TRBV6-5 and TRBJ1-3, with 7 bases fitting TRBD1. V shed 8 bases and J 4 bases; nucleotides not matched to a gene: 8. CDR3 length: 14 residues. CDR1 MNHEY and CDR2 SVGAGI come from the germline V gene. The chain's CDR3 is CASQQGLGGNTIYF. The CDR3 DNA is TGTGCCAGCCAACAGGGGCTCGGGGGAAACACCATATATTTT.

The chain carries TRBV12-3 or TRBV12-4 and TRBJ1-2; the D is unclear. There are 13 residues in the CDR3. The ends were cut back, 8 bases at V and 5 bases at J, with 15 bases in the middle. Here the CDR3 DNA reads TGTGCCAGCGCCCACTTAACAGCGTATGGCTACACCTTC. The encoded protein is CASAHLTAYGYTF.

This clonotype was seen a handful of times. The rearrangement links TRBV7-3 to TRBJ2-5; TRBD2 agrees at 9 bases. Germline V gives CDR1 SGHTA, CDR2 FQGTGA. The CDR3 covers 16 residues. Unmatched junction bases numbered 12, after V lost 5 bases and J lost 5 bases. The CDR3 protein is CASSLDRREGGETQYF. CDR3 DNA: TGTGCCAGCAGCCTGGACAGGCGGGAGGGTGGGGAGACCCAGTACTTC. The variable domain in full, with the rest retrieved from reference TRBV7-3 and TRBJ2-5, is GAGVSQTPSNKVTEKGKYVELRCDPISGHTALYWYRQSLGQGPEFLIYFQGTGAADDSGLPNDRFFAVRPEGSVSTLKIQRTERGDSAVYLCASSLDRREGGETQYFGPGTRLLVL.

The table lists this clonotype with many counts. The chain combines TRBV5-4 with TRBJ2-7; D possibly uses TRBD1 or TRBD2 (6 bases each). Trimming took off 1 base at V and 7 bases at J, with 12 bases between the two ends. The germline gives CDR1 SGHNT, CDR2 YYREEE (reference sequence). The CDR3 is made up of 13 amino acids. The CDR3 sequence: CASSLWGAGEQYF. The CDR3 DNA sequence: TGTGCCAGCAGCTTGTGGGGGGCGGGTGAGCAGTACTTC.

This clonotype occurred a few times. The genes are TRBV6-4 and TRBJ2-7; D call uncertain. This CDR3 is built from 12 residues. CDR1 is MRHNA, CDR2 SNTAGT, per germline. V was cut by 7 bases and J by 6 bases, with 13 bases left in between. The CDR3 nucleotides are TGTGCCAGCACGTCCCAGCTTTTCGAGCAGTACTTC. Its protein product is CASTSQLFEQYF.

This clonotype has at least ten counts. The V gene is TRBV5-1, the J gene TRBJ2-5, with TRBD1 as a possible D gene (6 bases). From germline, CDR1 is SGHRS and CDR2 YFSETQ. Trimming left V 0 bases short and J 9 bases short, with 15 bases between. The CDR3 has 14 amino acids. In nucleotides, the CDR3 is TGCGCCAGCAGCTTGGAGACGCCACAGGGAGCCCAGTACTTC. Amino acids: CASSLETPQGAQYF.

Many counts were recorded for this clonotype. V is TRBV3-1 and J is TRBJ2-5, with D maybe TRBD2 (5 bases). Per the germline V gene, CDR1 is LGHDT and CDR2 is YNNKEL (reference sequence). V dropped 5 bases and J dropped 6 bases, with 13 bases sitting between them. The CDR3 spans 13 residues. CDR3 sequence reads: CASSFRGKKTQYF. The CDR3 coding sequence is TGTGCCAGCAGCTTCCGGGGTAAAAAGACCCAGTACTTC.